Listed here are 6 T cell receptor beta chains from one sample, sequenced in a study of blood T cells in healthy people across ages. A sample-barcoded 5' primer and a J-beta primer mix were used in a second PCR of roughly 7 to 12 cycles. TCRdb analysed the 5' RACE reads with MiXCR anew, one entry per CDR3 protein. The sample consists of around 1.5 million distinct CDR3 sequences, almost 35% of them appearing once. Material: blood. The origin of the receptors is a woman aged 30 to 39 in good health.

J is TRBJ1-1 and V is TRBV27; 7 nucleotides agree with TRBD1. V lost 8 bases to trimming and J lost 4 bases; unmatched junction nucleotides: 10. In germline, CDR1 is MNHEY, CDR2 SMNVEV (reference sequence). This CDR3 spans 14 amino acids. The CDR3 here is CASLAGGGSTEAFF. The CDR3, as DNA: TGTGCCAGCCTCGCAGGGGGGGGGAGCACTGAAGCTTTCTTT.

This clonotype was observed a few times. The genes are TRBV5-4 and TRBJ2-7; possibly TRBD2 for D (5 bases). CDR1 SGHNT and CDR2 YYREEE come from the germline V gene (reference sequence). This CDR3 is 13 amino acids long. V was pared by 4 bases and J by 4 bases, with 12 bases between. The CDR3 nucleotides are TGTGCCAGCAGCAGCCCGGGAATTTACGAGCAGTACTTC. Translating it yields CASSSPGIYEQYF.

This clonotype appeared a few times. The V gene is TRBV7-2, the J gene TRBJ1-2, with TRBD1 matching 9 bases. CDR1 SGHTA and CDR2 FQGNSA come from the germline V gene. Trimming removed 4 bases from V and 4 bases from J; junction bases left unmatched: 7. There are 15 residues in the CDR3. This CDR3 reads CASSSGQGGVYGYTF. The CDR3 bases are TGTGCCAGCAGCTCGGGACAGGGTGGAGTCTATGGCTACACCTTC.

A few counts support this clonotype. CDR3 sequence: CSAALSTDTQYF. The CDR3 nucleotides are TGCAGTGCTGCGCTTAGCACAGATACGCAGTATTTT. The chain has TRBV20-1 and TRBJ2-3; D gene ambiguous. The CDR3 totals 12 residues. Germline V gene lookup returns CDR1 DFQATT and CDR2 SNEGSKA (reference sequence). Trimming removed 5 bases at V and 0 bases at J, with 6 bases between.

This clonotype was seen a handful of times. The chain is built from TRBV6-1 and TRBJ1-5; D is perhaps TRBD1 (5 bases). The V gene lost 0 bases and the J gene lost 6 bases, with 12 bases spanning the gap. This CDR3 spans 15 amino acids. Germline V gene sequence: CDR1 MNHNS, CDR2 SASEGT. DNA for the CDR3: TGTGCCAGCAGTGAAGCGCGGAGGGGAGTTCAGCCCCAGCATTTT. Protein product: CASSEARRGVQPQHF.

The chain joins TRBV5-1 to TRBJ2-3, with TRBD1 identical over 7 bases. The V gene's germline CDR1 is SGHRS and CDR2 YFSETQ. V shed 4 bases and J 0 bases; nucleotides not matched to a gene: 8. CDR3 length: 16 residues. This CDR3 reads CASSILGQHSTDTQYF. In nucleotides, the CDR3 is TGCGCCAGCAGCATTCTGGGACAGCATAGCACAGATACGCAGTATTTT. The full variable domain, in which reference TRBV5-1 and TRBJ2-3 provide the parts outside the CDR3, is KAGVTQTPRYLIKTRGQQVTLSCSPISGHRSVSWYQQTPGQGLQFLFEYFSETQRNKGNFPGRFSGRQFSNSRSEMNVSTLELGDSALYLCASSILGQHSTDTQYFGPGTRLTVL.